The present T cell receptor (beta chain) was sequenced within a study of cytomegalovirus exposure and HLA in healthy donors (dated by TCRdb to 2015 to 2018). In terms of the full investigation: According to an earlier analysis of 550 to 700 of the donors, about 190 million T cells yielded over 100 million unique TCR beta sequences and approximately 280 Gb of sequence data. Roughly 300 gigabases of sequencing data and tens of millions of unique TCR sequences were included in an early release covering roughly 700 HLA-typed donors. Of the roughly 400 genotyped donors, approximately 80% fell in the genetic ancestry cluster associated with self-reported Caucasian donors. The study aimed to test whether cataloging public T cell receptors could reveal signatures of past pathogen exposure. Using immunosequencing, the study profiled T cell repertoires from about 650 subjects and related those repertoires to cytomegalovirus serostatus. In addition to the first cohort of 650 to 750 subjects, a separate validation cohort of approximately 120 different subjects was used. High-throughput TCR immunosequencing, statistical association of individual TCRs with disease status, and machine learning were combined to predict cytomegalovirus infection status. In a later analysis, previously published TCR beta repertoires from hundreds of donors were re-analyzed and high-resolution HLA genotyping was added so that TCR occurrence patterns could be studied. Rather than drawing on any new phenotypic data, the later analysis identified candidate immune exposures from TCR beta sequences and the way those sequences occurred across donors. To decide whether each TCR beta V gene segment behaved as functional or pseudogenic, an earlier analysis of approximately 620 of the donors relied on high-throughput TCR beta sequencing. Donor age, sex, ethnicity and CMV serostatus were compiled alongside the repertoire data. In a later genetic analysis, genome-wide SNP genotypes for about three fifths of the 666 donors were used, and that subset was treated as a discovery cohort. All discovery cohort repertoires had been generated using a single sequencing platform. Both class I and class II loci were covered by HLA typing, at four-digit resolution. Typing coverage varied by locus: 629-630 donors for A, B, C, DRB1 and DQB1; around 560 for DQA1; about 590 for DPA1; about 450 for DPB1. Roughly 5 DR-DQ haplotypes were handled as single units for association and clustering, since linkage in the cohort was strong. Among under 450 genotyped donors of the cohort, an average of approximately 240,000 unique TCR beta nucleotide sequences were sequenced per donor, around 20% of them non-productive. Broad study findings and their caveats: In a later analysis, HLA-associated TCR beta chains were found to be more clonally expanded and to have lower generation probabilities than equally common non-associated chains. According to a later analysis, TCR association rates differed among HLA loci, with DRB1 alleles showing the most associated TCRs and HLA-C alleles showing the fewest. In a later genetic analysis, fewer N-insertions in productive TCRs were reported among donors in an Asian-associated ancestry cluster than the roughly 700-donor mean. A total of some 180 TCR beta chains were listed by the study as associated with cytomegalovirus. Because some donors lacked HLA typing at each locus, the association tests relied only on the typed subset. A group of highly shared sequence variants was considered likely to be a technical artifact of the sequencing pipeline. Across donors, most TCR sequences were observed very rarely, whereas some public TCRs were present in many individuals. Broadly in line with IMGT annotations, most TCR beta V segments showed up in productive rearrangements about 87% or about 30% of the time in an earlier analysis of under 700 of the donors. The classifier was reported to diagnose cytomegalovirus status with high specificity and sensitivity in both the original cohort and the validation cohort. A later analysis reported that several top co-occurrence clusters appeared linked to parvovirus B19, influenza, CMV and Epstein-Barr virus. When HLA alleles, especially DR and DQ, strongly co-occurred, TCR associations were difficult to assign to individual alleles. In a later analysis, 16,951 TCR beta sequences were associated with specific HLA alleles at a false discovery rate of 0.05. A later genetic analysis associated a missense DCLRE1C variant with V-gene and J-gene trimming of TCR beta chains, and an independent cohort replicated the association. Some IMGT-functional V segments, including TRBV6-2 and TRBV6-3, could not be distinguished by the 87-base-pair reads and were therefore excluded. Linkage disequilibrium might explain the correlated functional status among segregating V segments, but an unknown experimental factor could not be excluded. In vitro tests confirmed that a few of the cytomegalovirus-associated TCR beta chains recognize cytomegalovirus antigens. Some 15 rarely observed V segments, including chromosome 9 orphons, were excluded from the earlier analysis of just under 600 of the donors because counts were too low. A further reported finding was that TCR beta sequences accurately predicted the HLA-A and HLA-B alleles for most subjects in the first cohort. A later analysis found that most CMV-associated TCR beta chains appeared HLA-restricted, with HLA associations seemingly driven largely by CMV exposure. Roughly uniform sequencing depth across donors was assumed in presence/absence analyses, although this assumption may not hold. The cohort was sequenced for TCR beta chains only, and without alpha or paired-chain data the features that could be detected were limited. The only immune exposure information available for the cohort was CMV serostatus. It was suggested by the authors that the approach could potentially be generalized to other disease states and immunological phenotypes.

V loses 5 bases at its end and J loses 1 base; junction bases beyond the gene matches: 16. Including cysteine and phenylalanine, the CDR3 has 19 amino acids. Of all the DNA, just the CDR3 is kept, 57 bases in frame from base 1. CDR1 and CDR2 were assigned from the germline V gene (reference sequence) as LNHDA and SQIVND. Receptor amplification or capture employed the immunoSEQ multiplex PCR assay. A mixture of 60 forward primers for TCR Vbeta segments and 13 reverse primers for TCR Jbeta segments was used in the multiplex PCR. The CDR3 region of rearranged TCR beta genes was amplified from genomic DNA with a multiplex PCR assay. On the Illumina HiSeq System, the amplified TCR beta libraries were sequenced as 87-base-pair reads. Under the source paper's analysis protocol: Across the 700 or so repertoires, a later analysis counted approximately 83 million unique TCR beta chains, roughly 11 million of which were shared by at least two donors. Raw reads were error-corrected and collapsed into unique sequences with a nearest-neighbor algorithm that merged closely related sequences to remove PCR and sequencing errors. To assign V, D and J gene segments, CDR3 sequences were aligned to IMGT reference sequences. Each retained sequence needed at least a six-nucleotide match to both a V gene segment and a J gene segment. Rearrangements were classified as productive when the CDR3 lacked stop codons and remained in frame with V and J, and all other rearrangements were classified as non-productive. Following IMGT convention, CDR3 was defined as the stretch from the second conserved V-encoded cysteine up to the conserved J-encoded phenylalanine. The earlier analysis of approximately 500 of the donors excluded sequences that lacked an unambiguous match to a single V gene segment. An earlier analysis of 587 of the donors classified V segments as functional when productive rearrangements were above 56.7% and as segregating when the standard deviation between donors was above 5%. To diagnose cytomegalovirus status from the catalog of TCR beta chain sequences, a statistical classification framework was built. In a later analysis, V and J genes were assigned by comparing TCR nucleotide sequences against IMGT/GENE-DB human TR gene sequences. The TCRdist pipeline was used in a later analysis to assign CDR3 sequences and most-parsimonious VDJ recombination scenarios. In a later analysis, every TCR beta chain was defined by the combination of its CDR3 amino acid sequence and its V-gene family, and reads without a unique V-gene family were dropped. A later analysis removed 500 to 650 highly shared, low-generation-probability nucleotide sequences to deal with suspected cross-contamination and a sequencing artifact. In a later analysis, a clonal expansion index was calculated for each public chain from normalized within-repertoire ranks of inferred template counts. In a later analysis, generation probabilities were computed using a VDJ recombination model fitted to out-of-frame rearrangements, and the results were checked against IGoR. Hypergeometric tests were used in a later analysis to score TCR-TCR, TCR-HLA and TCR-CMV co-occurrence, with a repertoire-size bias correction applied to the TCR pairs. A later analysis estimated false discovery rates by permuting HLA or CMV assignments 20 times. In a later analysis, co-occurring TCRs were grouped using DBSCAN, with TCRdist sequence similarity added in when clustering inside HLA-allele-positive subsets. For co-occurrence clustering, repertoires with fewer than 30,000 or more than 120,000 public chains were excluded, along with about five repertoires with anomalous nucleotide sharing. This is the immuneACCESS table as TCRdb keeps it, with only in-frame sequences that have V and J called. A part of the clones is gone; compared with another copy, unresolved V genes explain less than half, and the rest is unexplained. The DNA was the basis for D and trimming; V, J and clone size are from that table. This sample has about 150,000 clones in its table, and 79% of those were observed once. Roughly 6% of the sample comes from the top ten.

As to this clone: The antigen it binds to is not known. There are no base qualities to consult, and no much larger clone falls within one base.

In total, roughly 670 healthy bone marrow donors made up the cohort. All cohort members were sampled while nominally healthy, although unrecorded immune exposures were likely present. The donor tested CMV seropositive, placing the donor among the 289 seropositive members of the cohort. A peripheral blood sample was provided by each donor, and peripheral blood mononuclear cells were used for TCR beta sequencing. Genomic DNA extraction from the blood cell samples was performed with the Qiagen DNeasy Blood Extraction Kit. Source material: PBMCs. The TCR comes from a man aged 45-60 years in good health and CMV-seropositive. The chain is made from TRBV19 and TRBJ2-2, with TRBD2 identical over 7 junction bases. The CDR3 reads as follows: CASSGGEGGSRGNTGELFF. DNA sequence: TGTGCCAGTAGTGGAGGCGAGGGCGGGAGTAGGGGGAACACCGGGGAGCTGTTTTTT.